Listed below are T cell receptor beta chains from one sample, sequenced in a study of lymphopenia after photon versus proton radiotherapy. The protocol was immunoSEQ multiplex PCR, while the TCRdb copy is restricted to in-frame clones and leaves out a portion. The repertoire holds around 16,000 clones, with 70% to 90% as singletons. The specimen was peripheral blood, collected from a patient treated with proton-based radiotherapy. The receptors were sampled from a woman aged 60-70 years with cholangiocarcinoma. Some clones in this sample may be carry-over from other donors' samples. Each CDR3 is given with its conserved first and last residue. D genes are given only for firm matches. Not all rows give a size; the values are once, few, many and, for expanded clones, a class.

V	size	D	J	DNA	CDR3
TRBV27	NA	TRBD2	TRBJ2-7	TGTGCCAGCAGTTGGGTCTCGCGCGGGAGCTCCTACGAGCAGTACTTC	CASSWVSRGSSYEQYF
TRBV6-5	NA	TRBD1	TRBJ1-2	TGTGCCAGCAGTTACTCGACAGGGGAGAAGTATGGCTACACCTTC	CASSYSTGEKYGYTF
TRBV5-4	NA	TRBD1	TRBJ1-6	TGTGCCAGCAGCCGGGACAGGGATTATAATTCACCCCTCCACTTT	CASSRDRDYNSPLHF
TRBV7-9	NA	NA	TRBJ1-1	TGTGCCAGCAGCTTGGGCATTGAAGCTTTCTTT	CASSLGIEAFF
TRBV7-9	few	NA	TRBJ1-6	TGTGCCAGCAGCTTAGGTTCAGGCTTCTATAATTCACCCCTCCACTTT	CASSLGSGFYNSPLHF
TRBV4-2	NA	NA	TRBJ1-5	TGTGCCCGGGGGAAGGGGCGGGAAGGTCAGCCCCAGCATTTT	CARGKGREGQPQHF
TRBV10-1	NA	TRBD1	TRBJ2-7	TGCGCCAGCAGTGAGTACTCGGGACAGGGGGCCGAGCAGTACTTC	CASSEYSGQGAEQYF
TRBV7-3	NA	NA	TRBJ2-1	TGTGCCAGCAGTCCAAGCGGACCCTCCTACAATGAGCAGTTCTTC	CASSPSGPSYNEQFF
TRBV5-1	NA	TRBD1	TRBJ2-1	TGCGCCAGCAGCCCCCGGGACAGGGTCGGAAATGAGCAGTTCTTC	CASSPRDRVGNEQFF
TRBV4-1	NA	NA	TRBJ1-5	TGCGCCAGCAGCCGCGATCAGCCCCAGCATTTT	CASSRDQPQHF
TRBV2	NA	TRBD2	TRBJ2-2	TGTGCCAGCAGGATTGGACTAGCGGAAACCGGGGAGCTGTTTTTT	CASRIGLAETGELFF
TRBV5-1	NA	TRBD2	TRBJ2-3	TGCGCCAGCAGCTTGGTGACTAGCGACACAGATACGCAGTATTTT	CASSLVTSDTDTQYF
TRBV4-1	NA	NA	TRBJ2-7	TGCGCCAGCTCTAGCCAACCCGCGAGTACCTACGAGCAGTACTTC	CASSSQPASTYEQYF
TRBV7-2	NA	NA	TRBJ1-2	TGTGCCAGCAGCTTACCCAGTGGGGCCTATGGCTACACCTTC	CASSLPSGAYGYTF
TRBV21-1	NA	NA	TRBJ1-4	TGTGCCAGCAGCAAAGACGGCGGGGGGGGAGCAACTAATGAAAAACTGTTTTTT	CASSKDGGGGATNEKLFF
TRBV7-2	NA	NA	TRBJ1-2	TGTGCCAGCAGCTCCTCGGTGAGGGGCTATGGCTACACCTTC	CASSSSVRGYGYTF
TRBV4-3	NA	NA	TRBJ2-2	TGCGCCAGCAGCCAAGATCGCGGGGCTAACACCGGGGAGCTGTTTTTT	CASSQDRGANTGELFF
TRBV6-1	NA	NA	TRBJ1-6	TGTGCCAGCAGTGAAGAGTCACTCAGTAATTCACCCCTCCACTTT	CASSEESLSNSPLHF
TRBV19	NA	NA	TRBJ1-2	TGTGCCAGCTCGAACTATGGCTACACCTTC	CASSNYGYTF
TRBV11-2	few	TRBD2	TRBJ2-2	TGTGCCAGCAGCTTAGCCTCGGGACTAGCAAGCGGGGAGCTGTTTTTT	CASSLASGLASGELFF
TRBV15	NA	NA	TRBJ1-3	TGTGCCACCAGCATCTCAGGAAACACCATATATTTT	CATSISGNTIYF
TRBV6-5	NA	TRBD1	TRBJ1-1	TGTGCCAGCAGTTACTCGATGACAGGGAGTGAAGCTTTCTTT	CASSYSMTGSEAFF